This TCR beta chain is from a study of technical replicates of blood from a handful of donors. Between the trimmed V and J ends, which lost 8 bases and 0 bases, there was a span of 19 bases. CDR3 size: 16 residues. Germline V gene data show CDR1 as LNHDA and CDR2 as SQIVND (reference sequence). TCRdb's table, derived via immunoSEQ multiplex PCR, lists solely in-frame clones and lacks some. The sample holds roughly 80,000 clones, about 89% seen once. The genes are TRBV19 and TRBJ1-2; D is uncertain. This TCR derives from a human donor in good health. Material: T cells isolated from PBMCs. CDR3 in DNA: TGTGCCAGTGGGGAGGACCGGGAGCTGGCTAACTATGGCTACACCTTC. Amino acid sequence: CASGEDRELANYGYTF.